This entry describes one T cell receptor (beta chain). This sample stems from a study of shared clonotypes between healthy human individuals. The naive CD8 fraction comprised CD45RO-negative cells positively selected for CCR7 and excluded terminally differentiated effector memory CD45RA+ cells. Germline loops: CDR1 KGHSH, CDR2 LQKENI. With 6 bases removed from V and 4 bases from J, the gap between germline ends came to 9 bases. There are 12 residues in the CDR3. The data were produced by immunoSEQ multiplex PCR, yet TCRdb's version contains in-frame clones alone and is incomplete. The data contain some 2 million clones, about 95% of them seen just once; the ten biggest clones take up 1.2%.

The rearrangement joins TRBV18 to TRBJ1-1; D unclear. This TCR was sampled from a man aged 18-30 years in good health. The specimen was naive CD8+ T cells sorted from blood. In DNA form, the CDR3 reads TGTGCCAGCTCTTTGGACTTCACTGAAGCTTTCTTT. Encoded protein: CASSLDFTEAFF.